The 10 T cell receptor beta chains in this list originate from one sample, sequenced in a study of blood T cell repertoires in COVID-19. Libraries were prepared by immunoSEQ multiplex PCR; TCRdb keeps only in-frame clonotypes and omits some of them. The sample contains about 160,000 clones, approximately 82% of which appear only once. Sequenced input: PBMCs or T cells enriched from blood (not recorded which). These receptors were obtained from a woman aged 45 to 65 in a cohort exposed to, infected with or recovered from COVID-19 (not recorded which).

The CDR3 DNA is TGTGCCAGTAAGGGGGTGGTGGAAGCTTTCTTT. It specifies CASKGVVEAFF. The V gene is TRBV19, the J gene TRBJ1-1; D perhaps matches TRBD1 (6 bases). Germline lookup yields CDR1 LNHDA and CDR2 SQIVND (reference sequence). The V and J ends lost 7 bases and 8 bases respectively, with 11 bases between them. The CDR3 totals 11 residues.

This sequence joins TRBV27 and TRBJ2-7, with 8 bases fitting TRBD2. V shed 6 bases and J 6 bases; nucleotides not matched to a gene: 10. There are 14 residues in the CDR3. CDR1 is MNHEY and CDR2 is SMNVEV in the germline V gene (reference sequence). CDR3 sequence: CASRPRGGRREQYF. CDR3 DNA: TGTGCCAGCAGGCCCCGCGGGGGGCGCCGCGAGCAGTACTTC.

This sequence joins TRBV7-3 and TRBJ2-1; 10 bases are shared with TRBD2. The CDR3 has 15 amino acids. Germline trimming cut 5 bases from V and 7 bases from J; bases unmatched to any gene: 8. Germline CDR1 SGHTA, CDR2 FQGTGA. The CDR3 spells CASSKSGGAINEQFF. The CDR3 DNA sequence: TGTGCCAGCAGCAAAAGCGGGGGGGCTATTAATGAGCAGTTCTTC.

The chain carries TRBV9 and TRBJ1-6; TRBD1 agrees at 11 bases. Trimming at V came to 3 bases and at J to 10 bases, leaving 18 bases not matched to a gene. Germline CDR1 reads SGDLS; CDR2 reads YYNGEE. The CDR3 totals 19 residues. The CDR3 here is CASSEGLATAGTGGSPLHF. DNA of the CDR3: TGTGCCAGCAGCGAGGGGTTGGCGACTGCCGGGACAGGGGGATCACCCCTCCACTTT.

This chain uses TRBV24-1 with TRBJ2-2; tentative D call: TRBD1 (6 bases). CDR1 is KGHDR and CDR2 is SFDVKD in the germline V gene. The V end was cut by 1 base, the J end by 7 bases, with 18 bases between. This CDR3 comprises 17 residues. Written as DNA, the CDR3 is TGTGCCACCAGTGATTTTGGACAGACTAAAGGTGGCGGGGAGCTGTTTTTT. This gives the protein CATSDFGQTKGGGELFF.

The J gene is TRBJ2-7, the V gene TRBV3-1 (or the pseudogene TRBV3-2); D gene uncertain. V shed 2 bases and J shed 6 bases, with 11 bases lying between them. The germline CDR1 and CDR2 sequences are LGHDT and YNNKEL (reference sequence). The CDR3 has 13 amino acids. CDR3 in amino acids: CASSQPLRSEQYF. CDR3 nucleotides: TGTGCCAGCAGCCAACCCCTGAGGAGCGAGCAGTACTTC.

The chain employs TRBV11-2 and TRBJ2-1; 11 positions agree with TRBD2. V lost 5 bases and J lost 12; bases outside the gene matches: 15. Per the germline V gene, CDR1 is SGHAT and CDR2 is FQNNGV. This CDR3 has 16 residues. CDR3 sequence (DNA): TGTGCCAGCAGCCTGATGCCGGGACTAGCGGACTCGCGGCAGTTCTTC. Amino acids: CASSLMPGLADSRQFF.

The chain is built from TRBV4-1 and TRBJ1-2, with 12 positions matching TRBD1. CDR1 and CDR2 (germline): MGHRA, YSYEKL. The CDR3 is 14 residues long. V was pared by 3 bases and J by 8 bases, with 4 bases of the junction left unmatched. The CDR3 sequence: CASSQGQGAGGYTF. The CDR3 DNA reads TGCGCCAGCAGCCAGGGACAGGGGGCTGGGGGCTACACCTTC.

This clone appeared once. The chain links TRBV11-1 to TRBJ2-5, with D perhaps TRBD2 (6 bases). The CDR3 sequence is 13 residues long. The V end lost 6 bases, the J end lost 4 bases, and 12 bases lay between the germline ends. Germline assignment: CDR1 SGHAT and CDR2 FQDESV (reference sequence). For the CDR3, the DNA is TGTGCCAGCAGGAGTTTGGGGGGAGAGACCCAGTACTTC. This encodes CASRSLGGETQYF.

V gene TRBV11-3 combines with J gene TRBJ2-3; D perhaps matches TRBD1 (5 bases). The CDR3 spans 14 residues. V was clipped by 5 bases and J by 4 bases, with 13 bases between them. Looked up from germline, CDR1 is SGHNT and CDR2 is YENEEA. CDR3 bases: TGTGCCAGCAGCACTCGACAGAATCCAGATACGCAGTATTTT. This encodes CASSTRQNPDTQYF.